This T cell receptor beta chain was found in a study of cytomegalovirus exposure and HLA in healthy donors (dated 2017 in TCRdb). Turning to the overall study: An earlier analysis of some 500 of the donors reported 250 to 300 Gb of sequence data and some 100 million unique TCR beta sequences from about 200 million T cells. The study combined high-throughput TCR immunosequencing, statistical association of individual TCRs with disease status, and machine learning to predict cytomegalovirus infection status. Because of strong linkage in the cohort, a handful of DR-DQ haplotypes were treated as single units for association and clustering. In the later analysis, no new phenotypic data were used to find candidate immune exposures; instead, reliance was placed on TCR beta sequences and their occurrence across donors. A later genetic analysis used genome-wide SNP genotypes for 398 of the 666 donors, treating that subset as a discovery cohort. The genetic ancestry cluster associated with self-reported Caucasian donors included over 80% of the 300 to 400 genotyped donors. Both class I and class II loci were covered by HLA typing, at four-digit resolution. The study was designed to test whether signatures of past pathogen exposure could be identified by cataloging public T cell receptors. The T cell repertoires of under 750 subjects were profiled by immunosequencing and related to cytomegalovirus serostatus. All discovery cohort repertoires had been generated on a single sequencing platform. On average, around 200,000 unique TCR beta nucleotide sequences were sequenced per donor among about 400 genotyped donors of the cohort, with around 19% of those sequences being non-productive. An earlier analysis of some 500 of the donors used high-throughput TCR beta sequencing to judge whether each TCR beta V gene segment behaved as functional or pseudogenic. A separate validation cohort of about 110 different subjects was used in addition to the approximately 700-subject first cohort. The number of donors typed differed by locus, with about 620-630 for A, B, C, DRB1 and DQB1, 522 for DQA1, over 600 for DPA1, and about 450 for DPB1. Donor age, sex, ethnicity and CMV serostatus were compiled together with the repertoire data. A later analysis re-examined previously published TCR beta repertoires from roughly 650 donors and added high-resolution HLA genotyping to investigate patterns of TCR occurrence. An early release that covered more than 550 HLA-typed donors contained approximately 300 gigabases of sequencing data and tens of millions of unique TCR sequences. Here is what the overall study found, with its caveats: A total of 150 to 200 TCR beta chains were listed by the study as associated with cytomegalovirus. A cluster of highly shared sequence variants was judged likely to represent a technical artifact of the sequencing pipeline. For the cohort, immune exposure information was limited to CMV serostatus. Because counts were too low, about 15 rarely observed V segments, including chromosome 9 orphons, were left out of the earlier analysis of 500 to 750 of the donors. According to a later analysis, most CMV-associated TCR beta chains appeared to be HLA-restricted, and the HLA associations seemed to be driven largely by CMV exposure. At a false discovery rate of 0.05, a later analysis linked approximately 18,000 TCR beta sequences to specific HLA alleles. In a later analysis, the rate of TCR association differed among HLA loci, with DRB1 alleles having the most associated TCRs and HLA-C alleles having the fewest. Linkage disequilibrium might explain the correlated functional status among segregating V segments, but an unknown experimental factor could not be excluded. The authors suggested that the approach could potentially be generalized to other disease states and immunological phenotypes. An association between a missense DCLRE1C variant and V-gene and J-gene trimming of TCR beta chains was found in a later genetic analysis and replicated in an independent cohort. A later analysis reported that several top co-occurrence clusters appeared linked to parvovirus B19, influenza, CMV and Epstein-Barr virus. Sequencing depth was assumed to be roughly uniform across donors in the presence/absence analyses, though that assumption may not hold. The 87-base-pair reads could not distinguish some IMGT-functional V segments, including TRBV6-2 and TRBV6-3, so those segments were excluded. While some public TCRs were present in many individuals, most TCR sequences turned up only very rarely across donors. Only TCR beta chains were sequenced in this cohort, and the absence of alpha or paired-chain data limited detectable features. When HLA alleles, especially DR and DQ, strongly co-occurred, attributing TCR associations to individual alleles was difficult. Because some donors lacked HLA typing at each locus, the association tests relied only on the typed subset. In a later analysis, HLA-associated TCR beta chains were found to be more clonally expanded and to have lower generation probabilities than equally common non-associated chains. In an earlier analysis of about 600 of the donors, most TCR beta V segments appeared in productive rearrangements about 90% or about 30% of the time, broadly matching IMGT annotations. In vitro tests confirmed that a few of the cytomegalovirus-associated TCR beta chains recognize cytomegalovirus antigens. In a later genetic analysis, fewer N-insertions in productive TCRs were reported among donors in an Asian-associated ancestry cluster than the roughly 640-donor mean. A further reported finding was that TCR beta sequences accurately predicted the HLA-A and HLA-B alleles for most subjects in the first cohort. Cytomegalovirus status was reported to be diagnosed by the classifier with high specificity and sensitivity in both the original and validation cohorts.

In total, over 600 healthy bone marrow donors made up the cohort. At the time of sampling, all cohort members were nominally healthy, though unrecorded immune exposures were likely present. The donor was CMV seronegative and belonged to the group of under 400 seronegative cohort members. Every donor gave a peripheral blood sample, and the peripheral blood mononuclear cells from that sample were used for TCR beta sequencing. The Qiagen DNeasy Blood Extraction Kit was used to extract genomic DNA from the blood cell samples. The library was generated by the immunoSEQ multiplex PCR assay. A mixture of 60 forward primers for TCR Vbeta segments and 13 reverse primers for TCR Jbeta segments was used in the multiplex PCR. The CDR3 region of rearranged TCR beta genes was amplified from genomic DNA by a multiplex PCR assay. Amplified TCR beta libraries were sequenced as 87-base-pair reads on the Illumina HiSeq System. The published analysis was carried out like this. A later analysis counted approximately 74 million unique TCR beta chains across the 690 or so repertoires, and around 9.9 million of these chains were shared by at least two donors. Raw reads were error-corrected and collapsed into unique sequences with a nearest-neighbor algorithm that merged closely related sequences to remove PCR and sequencing errors. V, D and J gene segments were assigned by aligning CDR3 sequences to IMGT reference sequences. For a sequence to be retained, a match of at least six nucleotides to both a V gene segment and a J gene segment was required. Rearrangements were called productive when the CDR3 lacked stop codons and stayed in frame with V and J; all others were non-productive. Following IMGT convention, CDR3 was defined as the stretch from the second conserved V-encoded cysteine up to the conserved J-encoded phenylalanine. Sequences without an unambiguous match to a single V gene segment were excluded from the earlier analysis of 450 to 750 of the donors. In an earlier analysis of several hundred of the donors, V segments were called functional above 56.7% productive rearrangements and were called segregating when the between-donor standard deviation exceeded 5%. A statistical classification framework was built to diagnose cytomegalovirus status from the catalog of TCR beta chain sequences. A later analysis assigned V and J genes by comparing TCR nucleotide sequences with IMGT/GENE-DB human TR gene sequences. Using the TCRdist pipeline, a later analysis assigned CDR3 sequences along with most-parsimonious VDJ recombination scenarios. In a later analysis, every TCR beta chain was defined by the combination of its CDR3 amino acid sequence and its V-gene family, and reads without a unique V-gene family were dropped. To address suspected cross-contamination and a sequencing artifact, a later analysis removed 550 to 750 highly shared, low-generation-probability nucleotide sequences. In a later analysis, a clonal expansion index for each public chain was calculated from normalized within-repertoire ranks of inferred template counts. In a later analysis, generation probabilities were computed with a VDJ recombination model fitted to out-of-frame rearrangements, and the resulting probabilities were checked against IGoR. In a later analysis, TCR-TCR, TCR-HLA and TCR-CMV co-occurrence was scored with hypergeometric tests, and a repertoire-size bias correction was applied to TCR pairs. In a later analysis, false discovery rates were estimated by permuting HLA or CMV assignments 20 times. In a later analysis, co-occurring TCRs were grouped with DBSCAN, and TCRdist sequence similarity was added when clustering was performed within HLA-allele-positive subsets. Repertoires with fewer than 30,000 or more than 120,000 public chains were left out of co-occurrence clustering, as were about 5 repertoires with anomalous nucleotide sharing. This immuneACCESS table, as held by TCRdb, lists in-frame sequences with V and J called but not all clones. Of the missing ones, under half trace to an unresolved V gene in checked studies; the others have no known cause. Clone size and the V and J calls come from that table; the DNA yielded D and trimming. Across this sample there are 200,000 to 250,000 clones, with about 80% seen only once. The top ten clonotypes cover 0.6% to 0.65% of the sample.

A single count supports this clone. There is no known antigen for this receptor. Base qualities are not at hand, and no much larger clone is one base apart. Germline trimming: 2 bases from V, 5 bases from J; junction bases outside gene matches: 6. The CDR3 has 14 amino acids, counting the end cysteine and phenylalanine. Of the read, only the CDR3 DNA is kept; its 42 bases are in frame from base 1. Sequences GTSNPN (CDR1) and SVGIG (CDR2) are obtained from the germline V gene (reference sequence). This receptor was taken from a man younger than 30 in good health and CMV-seronegative. Sequences were obtained from PBMCs. Recombination joined TRBV30 with TRBJ2-7; TRBD1 matches 10 bases in the middle. The nucleotide sequence reads TGTGCCTGGAGTCTCGGGACAGGGGCCAACGAGCAGTACTTC. The translation is CAWSLGTGANEQYF.